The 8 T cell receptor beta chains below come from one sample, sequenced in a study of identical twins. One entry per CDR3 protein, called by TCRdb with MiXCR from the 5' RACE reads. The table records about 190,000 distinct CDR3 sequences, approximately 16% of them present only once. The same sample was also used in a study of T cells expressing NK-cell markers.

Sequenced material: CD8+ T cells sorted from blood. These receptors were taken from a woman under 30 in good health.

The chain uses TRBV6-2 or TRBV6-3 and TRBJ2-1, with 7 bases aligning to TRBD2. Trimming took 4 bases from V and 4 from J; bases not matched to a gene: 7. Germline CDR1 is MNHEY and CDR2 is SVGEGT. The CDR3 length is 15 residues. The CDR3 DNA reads TGTGCCAGCAGTTTGGCGGGAGCAAAGTACAATGAGCAGTTCTTC. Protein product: CASSLAGAKYNEQFF.

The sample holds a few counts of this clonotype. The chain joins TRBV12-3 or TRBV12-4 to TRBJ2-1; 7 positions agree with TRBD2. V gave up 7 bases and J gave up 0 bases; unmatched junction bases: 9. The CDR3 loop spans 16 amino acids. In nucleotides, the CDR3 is TGTGCCAGCATTCCAACTAGCGCCTCCTCCTACAATGAGCAGTTCTTC. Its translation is CASIPTSASSYNEQFF.

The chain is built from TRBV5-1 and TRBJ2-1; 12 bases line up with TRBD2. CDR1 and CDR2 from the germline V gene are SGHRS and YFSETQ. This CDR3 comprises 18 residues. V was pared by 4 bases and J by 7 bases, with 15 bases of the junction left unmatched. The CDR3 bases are TGCGCCAGCAGCGCACTGACTAGCGGGAGTATAAGAGAAAATGAGCAGTTCTTC. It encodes CASSALTSGSIRENEQFF.

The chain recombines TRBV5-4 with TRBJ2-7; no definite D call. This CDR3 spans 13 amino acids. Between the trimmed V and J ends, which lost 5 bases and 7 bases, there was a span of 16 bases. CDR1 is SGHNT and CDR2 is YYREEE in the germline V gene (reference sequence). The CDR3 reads CASSPEKGREQYF. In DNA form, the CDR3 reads TGTGCCAGCAGTCCGGAGAAGGGCCGGGAGCAGTACTTC.

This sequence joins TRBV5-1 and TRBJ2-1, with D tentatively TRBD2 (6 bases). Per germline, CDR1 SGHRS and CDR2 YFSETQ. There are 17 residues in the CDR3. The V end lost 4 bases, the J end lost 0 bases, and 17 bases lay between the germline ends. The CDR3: CASSSEDRESSYNEQFF. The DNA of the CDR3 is TGCGCCAGCAGCAGTGAAGATCGGGAGTCCTCCTACAATGAGCAGTTCTTC.

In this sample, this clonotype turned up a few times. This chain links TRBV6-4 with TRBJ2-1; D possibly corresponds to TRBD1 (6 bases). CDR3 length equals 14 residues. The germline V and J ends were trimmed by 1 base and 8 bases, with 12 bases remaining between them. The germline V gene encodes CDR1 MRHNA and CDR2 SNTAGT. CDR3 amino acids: CASSDWGRFDEQFF. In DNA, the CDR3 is TGTGCCAGCAGTGACTGGGGGCGGTTCGATGAGCAGTTCTTC.

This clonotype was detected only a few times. CDR3 coding DNA: TGTGCCAGCAGCTTAGGGACTAGCGGGCTCAACGAGCAGTACTTC. This gives the protein CASSLGTSGLNEQYF. This sequence joins TRBV11-2 and TRBJ2-7, with TRBD2 identical over 11 bases. The CDR3 sequence is 15 residues long. Germline V gene data show CDR1 as SGHAT and CDR2 as FQNNGV. V lost 1 base to trimming and J lost 5 bases; unmatched junction nucleotides: 4.

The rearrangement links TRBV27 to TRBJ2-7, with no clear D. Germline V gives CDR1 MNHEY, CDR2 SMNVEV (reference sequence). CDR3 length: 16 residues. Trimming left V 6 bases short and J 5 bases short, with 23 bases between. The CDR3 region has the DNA TGTGCCAGCAGCCGGTCGCCGGGTGCAGGTACCCACGAGCAGTACTTC. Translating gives CASSRSPGAGTHEQYF.